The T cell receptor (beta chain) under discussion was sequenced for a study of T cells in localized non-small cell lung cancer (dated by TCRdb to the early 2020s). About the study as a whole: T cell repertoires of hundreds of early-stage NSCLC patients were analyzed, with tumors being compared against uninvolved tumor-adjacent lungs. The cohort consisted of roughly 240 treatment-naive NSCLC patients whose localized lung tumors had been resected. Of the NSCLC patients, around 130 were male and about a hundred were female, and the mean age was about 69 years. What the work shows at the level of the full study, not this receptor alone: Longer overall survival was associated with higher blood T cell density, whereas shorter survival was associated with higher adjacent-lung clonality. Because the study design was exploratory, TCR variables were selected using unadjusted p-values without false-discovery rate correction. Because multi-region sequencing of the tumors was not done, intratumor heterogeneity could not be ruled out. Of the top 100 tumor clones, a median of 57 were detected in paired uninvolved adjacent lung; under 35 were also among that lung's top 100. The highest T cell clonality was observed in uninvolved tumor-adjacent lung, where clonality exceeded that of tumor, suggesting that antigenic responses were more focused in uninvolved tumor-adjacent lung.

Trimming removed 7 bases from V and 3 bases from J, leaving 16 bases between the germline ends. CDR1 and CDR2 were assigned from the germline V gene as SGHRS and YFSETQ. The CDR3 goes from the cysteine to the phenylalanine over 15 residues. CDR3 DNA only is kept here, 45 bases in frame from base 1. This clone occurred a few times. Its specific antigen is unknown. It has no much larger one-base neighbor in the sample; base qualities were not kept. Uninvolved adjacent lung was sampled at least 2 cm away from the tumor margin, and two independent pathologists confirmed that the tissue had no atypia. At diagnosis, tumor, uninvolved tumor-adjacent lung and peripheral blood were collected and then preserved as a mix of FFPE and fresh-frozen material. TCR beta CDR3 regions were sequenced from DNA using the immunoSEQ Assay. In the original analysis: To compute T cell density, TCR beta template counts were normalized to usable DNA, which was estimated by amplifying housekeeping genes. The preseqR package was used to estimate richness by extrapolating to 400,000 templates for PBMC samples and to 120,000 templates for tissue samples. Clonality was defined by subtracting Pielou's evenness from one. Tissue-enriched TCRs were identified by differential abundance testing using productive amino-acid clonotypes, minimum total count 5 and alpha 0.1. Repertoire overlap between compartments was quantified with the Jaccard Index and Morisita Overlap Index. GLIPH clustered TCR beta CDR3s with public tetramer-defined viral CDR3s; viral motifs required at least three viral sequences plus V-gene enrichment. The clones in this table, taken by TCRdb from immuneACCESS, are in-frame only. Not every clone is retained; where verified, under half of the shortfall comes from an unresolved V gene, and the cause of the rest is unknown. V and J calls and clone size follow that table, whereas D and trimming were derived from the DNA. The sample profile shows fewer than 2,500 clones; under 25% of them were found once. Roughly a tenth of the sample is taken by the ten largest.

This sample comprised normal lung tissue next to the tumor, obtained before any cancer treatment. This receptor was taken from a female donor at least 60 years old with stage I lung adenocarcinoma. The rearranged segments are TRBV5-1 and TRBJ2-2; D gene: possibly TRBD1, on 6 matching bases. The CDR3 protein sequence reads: CASGEQGSDTGELFF. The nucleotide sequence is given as TGCGCCAGCGGGGAGCAGGGGTCTGACACCGGGGAGCTGTTTTTT.